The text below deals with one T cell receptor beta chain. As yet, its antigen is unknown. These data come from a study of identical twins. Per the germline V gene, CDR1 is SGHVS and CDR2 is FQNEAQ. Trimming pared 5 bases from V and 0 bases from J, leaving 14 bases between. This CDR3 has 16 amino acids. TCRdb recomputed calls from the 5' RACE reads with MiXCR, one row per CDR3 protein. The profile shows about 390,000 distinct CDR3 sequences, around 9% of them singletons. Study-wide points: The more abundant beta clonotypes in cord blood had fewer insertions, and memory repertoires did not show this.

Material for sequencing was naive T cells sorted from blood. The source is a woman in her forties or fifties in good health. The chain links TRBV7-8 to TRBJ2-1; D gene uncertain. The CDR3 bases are TGTGCCAGCAGCAGCAAGACTCGTGGCTCCTACAATGAGCAGTTCTTC. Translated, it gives CASSSKTRGSYNEQFF.